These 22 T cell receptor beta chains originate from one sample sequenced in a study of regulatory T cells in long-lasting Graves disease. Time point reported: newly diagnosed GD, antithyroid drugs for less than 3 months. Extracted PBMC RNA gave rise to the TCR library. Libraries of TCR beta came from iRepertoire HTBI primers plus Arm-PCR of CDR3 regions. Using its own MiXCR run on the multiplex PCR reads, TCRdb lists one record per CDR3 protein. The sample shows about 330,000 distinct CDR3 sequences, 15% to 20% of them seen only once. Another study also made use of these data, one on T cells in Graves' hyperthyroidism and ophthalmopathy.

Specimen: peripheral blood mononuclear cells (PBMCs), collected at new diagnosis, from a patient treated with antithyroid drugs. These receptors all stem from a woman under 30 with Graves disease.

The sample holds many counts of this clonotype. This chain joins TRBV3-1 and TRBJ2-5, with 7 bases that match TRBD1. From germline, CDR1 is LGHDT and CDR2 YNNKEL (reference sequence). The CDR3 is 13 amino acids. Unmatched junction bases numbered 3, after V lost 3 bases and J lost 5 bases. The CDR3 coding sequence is TGTGCCAGCAGCCACAGGGGGTCGGAGACCCAGTACTTC. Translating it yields CASSHRGSETQYF.

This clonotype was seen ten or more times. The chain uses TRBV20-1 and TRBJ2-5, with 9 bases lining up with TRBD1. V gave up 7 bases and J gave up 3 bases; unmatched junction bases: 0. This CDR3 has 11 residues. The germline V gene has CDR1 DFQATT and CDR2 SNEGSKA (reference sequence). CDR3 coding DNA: TGCAGTGGGACAGGGGAAGAGACCCAGTACTTC. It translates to CSGTGEETQYF.

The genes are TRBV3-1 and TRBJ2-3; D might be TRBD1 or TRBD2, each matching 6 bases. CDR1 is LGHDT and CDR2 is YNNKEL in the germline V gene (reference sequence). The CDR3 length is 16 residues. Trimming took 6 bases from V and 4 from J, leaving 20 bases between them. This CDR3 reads CASRDSGGQGADTQYF. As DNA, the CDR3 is TGTGCCAGCAGAGACTCTGGGGGGCAGGGCGCAGATACGCAGTATTTT.

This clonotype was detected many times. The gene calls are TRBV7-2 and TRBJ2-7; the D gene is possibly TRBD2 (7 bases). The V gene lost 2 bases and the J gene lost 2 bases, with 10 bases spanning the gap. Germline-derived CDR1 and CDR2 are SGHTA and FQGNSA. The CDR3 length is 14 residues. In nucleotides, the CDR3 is TGTGCCAGCAGCTTAAAGGGGGGGGCCTACGAGCAGTACTTC. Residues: CASSLKGGAYEQYF. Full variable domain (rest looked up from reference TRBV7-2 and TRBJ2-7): GAGVSQSPSNKVTEKGKDVELRCDPISGHTALYWYRQSLGQGLEFLIYFQGNSAPDKSGLPSDRFSAERTGGSVSTLTIQRTQQEDSAVYLCASSLKGGAYEQYFGPGTRLTVT.

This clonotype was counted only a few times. The CDR3 DNA follows: TGTGCCACCGGAATAGCGGGGAGCACAGATACGCAGTATTTT. It specifies CATGIAGSTDTQYF. This chain joins TRBV24-1 and TRBJ2-3; TRBD2 aligns across 8 bases. The germline CDR1 and CDR2 sequences are KGHDR and SFDVKD. Germline trimming cut 9 bases from V and 0 bases from J; bases unmatched to any gene: 4. CDR3 length: 14 residues.

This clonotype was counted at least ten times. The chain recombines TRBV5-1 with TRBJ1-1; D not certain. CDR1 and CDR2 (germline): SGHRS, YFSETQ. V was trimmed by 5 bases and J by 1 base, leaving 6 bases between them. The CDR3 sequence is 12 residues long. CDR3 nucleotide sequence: TGCGCCAGCAGGGCGGAGAACACTGAAGCTTTCTTT. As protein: CASRAENTEAFF. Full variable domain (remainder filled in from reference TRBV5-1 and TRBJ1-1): KAGVTQTPRYLIKTRGQQVTLSCSPISGHRSVSWYQQTPGQGLQFLFEYFSETQRNKGNFPGRFSGRQFSNSRSEMNVSTLELGDSALYLCASRAENTEAFFGQGTRLTVV.

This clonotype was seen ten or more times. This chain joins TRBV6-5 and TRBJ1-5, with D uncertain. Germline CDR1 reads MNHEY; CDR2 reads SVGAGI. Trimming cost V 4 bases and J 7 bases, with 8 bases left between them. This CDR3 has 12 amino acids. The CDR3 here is CASSSPPQPQHF. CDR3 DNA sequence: TGTGCCAGCAGTTCACCTCCCCAGCCCCAGCATTTT.

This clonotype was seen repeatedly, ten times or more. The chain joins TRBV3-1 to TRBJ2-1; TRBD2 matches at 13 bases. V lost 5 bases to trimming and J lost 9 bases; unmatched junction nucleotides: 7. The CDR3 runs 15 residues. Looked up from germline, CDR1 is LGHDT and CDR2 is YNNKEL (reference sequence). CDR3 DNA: TGTGCCAGCAGCTCACCGGGACTAGCGGGGTTTGAGCAGTTCTTC. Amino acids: CASSSPGLAGFEQFF.

The chain's CDR3 is CASRYGGDSYEQYF. Written as DNA, the CDR3 is TGCGCCAGCAGGTATGGGGGAGATTCCTACGAGCAGTACTTC. The chain uses TRBV5-1 and TRBJ2-7; tentatively, D is TRBD1 or TRBD2 (5 bases each). Germline lookup yields CDR1 SGHRS and CDR2 YFSETQ. CDR3 size: 14 residues. V was cut by 5 bases and J by 1 base, with 13 bases left in between.

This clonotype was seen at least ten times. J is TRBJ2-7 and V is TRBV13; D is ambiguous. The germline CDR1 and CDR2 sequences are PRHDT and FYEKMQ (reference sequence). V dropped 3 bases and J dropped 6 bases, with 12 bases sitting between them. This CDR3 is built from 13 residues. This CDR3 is CASSFLDPSEQYF. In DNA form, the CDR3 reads TGTGCCAGCAGCTTCCTCGACCCCTCCGAGCAGTACTTC.

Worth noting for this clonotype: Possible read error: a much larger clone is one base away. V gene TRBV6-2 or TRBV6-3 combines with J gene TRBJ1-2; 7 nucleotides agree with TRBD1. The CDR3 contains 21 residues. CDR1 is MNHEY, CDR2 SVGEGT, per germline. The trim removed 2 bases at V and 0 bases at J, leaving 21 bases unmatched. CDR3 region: CASSYPGQRAGAPSANYGYTF. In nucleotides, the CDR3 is TGTGCCAGCAGTTACCCGGGACAGAGGGCTGGTGCCCCGTCAGCTAACTATGGCTACACCTTC.

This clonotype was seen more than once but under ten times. The CDR3 DNA sequence: TGTGCCAGCAGTTTGGCGCCATCCCAAGAGACCCAGTACTTC. Encoded protein: CASSLAPSQETQYF. V and J are TRBV6-5 and TRBJ2-5; D uncertain. Trimming removed 4 bases from V and 1 base from J, with 10 bases in between. The CDR3 is 14 residues long. Germline CDR1 is MNHEY and CDR2 is SVGAGI.

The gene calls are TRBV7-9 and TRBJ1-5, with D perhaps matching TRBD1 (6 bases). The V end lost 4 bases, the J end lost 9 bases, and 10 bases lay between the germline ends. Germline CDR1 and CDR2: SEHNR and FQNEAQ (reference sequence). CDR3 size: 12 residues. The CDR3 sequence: CASSSEGGPQHF. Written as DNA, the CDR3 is TGTGCCAGCAGCTCCGAGGGGGGGCCCCAGCATTTT.

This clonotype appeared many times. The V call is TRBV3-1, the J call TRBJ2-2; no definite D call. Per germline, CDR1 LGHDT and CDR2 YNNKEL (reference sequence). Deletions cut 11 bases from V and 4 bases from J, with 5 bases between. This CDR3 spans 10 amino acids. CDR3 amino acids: CAQFTGELFF. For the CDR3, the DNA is TGTGCCCAGTTCACCGGGGAGCTGTTTTTT. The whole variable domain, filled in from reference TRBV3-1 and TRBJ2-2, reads DTAVSQTPKYLVTQMGNDKSIKCEQNLGHDTMYWYKQDSKKFLKIMFSYNNKELIINETVPNRFSPKSPDKAHLNLHINSLELGDSAVYFCAQFTGELFFGEGSRLTVL.

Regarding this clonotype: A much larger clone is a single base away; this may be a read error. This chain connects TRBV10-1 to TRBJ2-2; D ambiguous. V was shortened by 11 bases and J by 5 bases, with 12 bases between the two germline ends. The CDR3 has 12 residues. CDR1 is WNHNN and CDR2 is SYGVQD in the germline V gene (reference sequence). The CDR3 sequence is CAGTADTGELFF. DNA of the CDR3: TGCGCCGGCACCGCGGATACCGGGGAGCTGTTTTTT.

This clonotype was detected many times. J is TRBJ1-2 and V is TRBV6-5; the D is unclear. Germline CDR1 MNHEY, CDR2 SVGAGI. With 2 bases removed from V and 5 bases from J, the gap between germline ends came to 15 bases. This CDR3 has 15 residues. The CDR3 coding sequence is TGTGCCAGCAGTTACGAGAACCCCCCTAGGTATGGCTACACCTTC. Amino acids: CASSYENPPRYGYTF.

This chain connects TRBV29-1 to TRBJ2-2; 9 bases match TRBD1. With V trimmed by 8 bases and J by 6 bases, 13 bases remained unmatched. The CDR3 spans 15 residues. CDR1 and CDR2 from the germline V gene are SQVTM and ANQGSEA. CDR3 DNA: TGCAGCACGAGGATGGCCGGGACAGGGTCCGGGGAGCTGTTTTTT. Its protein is CSTRMAGTGSGELFF.

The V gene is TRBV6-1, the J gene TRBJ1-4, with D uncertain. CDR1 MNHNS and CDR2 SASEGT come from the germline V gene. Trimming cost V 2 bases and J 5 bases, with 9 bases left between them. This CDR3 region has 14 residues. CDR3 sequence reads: CASSEFAGNEKLFF. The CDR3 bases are TGTGCCAGCAGTGAATTTGCGGGGAATGAAAAACTGTTTTTT.

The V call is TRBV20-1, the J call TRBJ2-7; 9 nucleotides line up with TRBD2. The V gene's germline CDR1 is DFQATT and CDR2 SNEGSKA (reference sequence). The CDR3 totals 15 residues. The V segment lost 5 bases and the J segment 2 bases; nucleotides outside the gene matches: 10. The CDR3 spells CSAPDSGGSPYEQYF. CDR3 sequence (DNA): TGCAGTGCTCCCGATAGCGGGGGTTCCCCCTACGAGCAGTACTTC.

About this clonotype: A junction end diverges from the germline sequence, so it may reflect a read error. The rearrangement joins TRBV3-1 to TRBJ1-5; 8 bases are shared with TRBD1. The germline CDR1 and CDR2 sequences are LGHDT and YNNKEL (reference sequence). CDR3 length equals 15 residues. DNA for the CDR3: TGTGCCAGCAGCCAAGGCCAGGGGGCTCGGCAGCCCCGGCATTTT. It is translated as CASSQGQGARQPRHF.

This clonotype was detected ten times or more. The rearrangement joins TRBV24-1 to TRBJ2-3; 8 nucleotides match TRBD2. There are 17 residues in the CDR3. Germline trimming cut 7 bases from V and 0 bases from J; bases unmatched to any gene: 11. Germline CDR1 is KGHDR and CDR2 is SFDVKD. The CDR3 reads CATRTPGLVFSTDTQYF. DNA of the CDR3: TGTGCCACCAGGACTCCGGGACTAGTTTTTAGCACAGATACGCAGTATTTT.

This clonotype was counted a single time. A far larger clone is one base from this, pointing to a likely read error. CDR3 coding DNA: TGTGCCAGCAGGGGGACTCGGCGGAGGACGCAGTATTTT. This codes for CASRGTRRRTQYF. The chain couples TRBV11-2 to TRBJ2-1, with a tentative D call TRBD2 (6 bases). The J call may not be correct, given that the DNA end is closer to TRBJ2-3. The CDR3 is 13 residues long. The germline CDR1 and CDR2 sequences are SGHAT and FQNNGV.